This T cell receptor beta chain was recovered during a study of cytomegalovirus exposure and HLA in healthy donors. General observations from the study: Later, an analysis found that common viral pathogens appeared to be linked with several of the most significant clusters. HLA-A and HLA-B allele assignments for most subjects were reportedly predicted accurately using TCR beta sequences.

This clone was recorded a few times. Its antigen is not known. V shed 6 bases, J shed 1 base, and the junction held 5 bases outside the gene matches. CDR1 MDHEN and CDR2 SYDVKM come from the germline V gene. CDR3 size: 14 residues. PCR primers comprised 60 Vbeta and 13 Jbeta primers. Sequenced by immunoSEQ multiplex PCR; TCRdb stores in-frame clones only, minus some. Of tens of thousands of clones in the sample, 74% were seen once. The chain has TRBV28 and TRBJ2-5; 7 nucleotides line up with TRBD2. Sequences were obtained from PBMCs. This clonotype originated in a human donor in good health. DNA for the CDR3: TGTGCCAGCAGCCAAACTAGCGCCCAAGAGACCCAGTACTTC. Residues: CASSQTSAQETQYF.